These 12 T cell receptor beta chains were all obtained from the same sample, sequenced in a study of blood T cell repertoires in COVID-19. Data came from immunoSEQ multiplex PCR; TCRdb stores just in-frame clones and leaves some out. The sample records fewer than 200,000 clones, around 85% being singletons. Sequencing was carried out using peripheral blood. Receptors were obtained from a man in his 70s with active or convalescent COVID-19.

This chain joins TRBV3-1 (or the pseudogene TRBV3-2) and TRBJ1-1; D uncertain. Trimming cost V 7 bases and J 1 base, with 13 bases left between them. CDR3 length equals 14 residues. CDR1 LGHDT and CDR2 YNNKEL come from the germline V gene (reference sequence). The CDR3 reads CASTERHKNTEAFF. As DNA, the CDR3 is TGTGCCAGCACGGAGAGGCACAAGAACACTGAAGCTTTCTTT.

CDR3 in amino acids: CASSAHRGPETQYF. The CDR3 coding sequence is TGTGCCAGCTCAGCACACAGGGGGCCAGAGACCCAGTACTTC. The chain carries TRBV18 and TRBJ2-5, with TRBD1 matching over 9 bases. The CDR3 loop spans 14 amino acids. The germline CDR1 and CDR2 sequences are KGHSH and LQKENI. The V and J ends lost 5 bases and 4 bases, in that order; junction bases with no gene match: 5.

This clone was seen only once. The chain combines TRBV29-1 with TRBJ1-4; D might be TRBD1 (5 bases). The V end lost 7 bases, the J end lost 5 bases, and 14 bases lay between the germline ends. CDR3 length: 13 residues. Germline values: CDR1 SQVTM, CDR2 ANQGSEA. The CDR3 protein is CSARGRVNEKLFF. DNA of the CDR3: TGCAGCGCCCGAGGCAGGGTCAATGAAAAACTGTTTTTT.

The chain is built from TRBV29-1 and TRBJ1-1; no reliable D call. Germline V CDR1 and CDR2: SQVTM, ANQGSEA. The length of the CDR3 is 13 residues. V was pared by 0 bases and J by 1 base, with 6 bases between. CDR3 residues: CSVEDLGNTEAFF. The CDR3 bases are TGCAGCGTTGAAGATCTCGGGAACACTGAAGCTTTCTTT.

This clone was seen a handful of times. CDR3 loop: CASSRGIAGQPQHF. Written as DNA, the CDR3 is TGTGCCAGCAGCCGGGGGATCGCGGGACAGCCCCAGCATTTT. V is TRBV28 and J is TRBJ1-5, with a possible D match to TRBD1 (5 bases). This CDR3 contains 14 residues. Trimming took off 6 bases at V and 7 bases at J, with 16 bases between the two ends. Germline loops: CDR1 MDHEN, CDR2 SYDVKM.

The gene calls are TRBV18 and TRBJ1-5; 7 nucleotides agree with TRBD1. This CDR3 region has 15 residues. The ends lost 2 bases at V and 5 bases at J; junction bases unmatched: 6. CDR1 and CDR2 from the germline V gene are KGHSH and LQKENI. CDR3 sequence reads: CASSPSGGRDQPQHF. CDR3 coding DNA: TGTGCCAGCTCACCATCAGGGGGGAGAGATCAGCCCCAGCATTTT.

The chain couples TRBV7-9 to TRBJ1-2, with no clear D. With 5 bases removed from V and 7 bases from J, the gap between germline ends came to 14 bases. CDR3 length equals 13 residues. CDR1 and CDR2 (germline): SEHNR, FQNEAQ (reference sequence). For the CDR3, the DNA is TGTGCCAGCAGCCCGGGGAGGGTTGGTGGCTACACCTTC. It translates to CASSPGRVGGYTF. Together with reference TRBV7-9 and TRBJ1-2, the CDR3 gives the full variable domain: DTGVSQNPRHKITKRGQNVTFRCDPISEHNRLYWYRQTLGQGPEFLTYFQNEAQLEKSRLLSDRFSAERPKGSFSTLEIQRTEQGDSAMYLCASSPGRVGGYTFGSGTRLTVV.

This clone was found a few times. This sample also contains other DNA sequences that code for the same CDR3. V is TRBV2 and J is TRBJ2-5, with D possibly being TRBD1 (5 bases). CDR3 length: 13 amino acids. CDR1 is SNHLY and CDR2 is FYNNEI in the germline V gene. The V end was cut by 4 bases, the J end by 2 bases, with 8 bases between. The DNA of the CDR3 is TGTGCCAGCAGTGGGAACAGGCAAGAGACCCAGTACTTC. Its translation: CASSGNRQETQYF.

The chain has TRBV2 and TRBJ1-2, with a weak D call TRBD1 (5 bases). Germline CDR1 reads SNHLY; CDR2 reads FYNNEI. With 7 bases removed from V and 2 bases from J, the gap between germline ends came to 14 bases. The CDR3 is made up of 14 amino acids. CDR3 bases: TGTGCCAGCACTCCCCGCAGGGCGAACTATGGCTACACCTTC. This translates into CASTPRRANYGYTF.

This clone was seen a handful of times. The chain links TRBV11-2 to TRBJ1-4; 7 bases align to TRBD1. Germline V gene sequence: CDR1 SGHAT, CDR2 FQNNGV. V gave up 8 bases and J gave up 12 bases; unmatched junction bases: 9. The CDR3 consists of 12 residues. The CDR3: CASRGTVYELFF. CDR3 nucleotide sequence: TGTGCCAGCCGGGGGACAGTTTATGAACTGTTTTTT.

The chain couples TRBV6-5 to TRBJ1-2; D perhaps matches TRBD1 (5 bases). CDR1 and CDR2 (germline): MNHEY, SVGAGI. The V end was cut by 4 bases, the J end by 4 bases, with 7 bases between. The CDR3 is 12 amino acids. CDR3 DNA: TGTGCCAGCAGTTCGGACATCTATGGCTACACCTTC. It yields the protein CASSSDIYGYTF.

The chain combines TRBV12-5 with TRBJ1-5, with D tentatively TRBD1 (6 bases). The germline V and J ends were trimmed by 8 bases and 1 base, with 9 bases remaining between them. Germline lookup yields CDR1 LGHNT and CDR2 FRNRAP. The CDR3 is made up of 13 amino acids. The CDR3 nucleotides are TGTGCTAGTTCCAGGGGAAGCAATCAGCCCCAGCATTTT. This sequence encodes CASSRGSNQPQHF.